Included here is one TCR beta chain sequence, with context. What antigen it recognizes has not been identified. It has no much larger one-base neighbor in the sample; base qualities were not kept. V sheds 4 bases and J sheds 0 bases, leaving 9 bases between their ends. Via the germline V gene (reference sequence), CDR1 is SEHNR and CDR2 FQNEAQ. The CDR3 goes from the cysteine to the phenylalanine over 15 residues. Only the CDR3 DNA is retained, 45 bases long and in frame from the first base. Naive and memory CD4+ T cells were separated from cryopreserved PBMCs by CD4 enrichment followed by EasySep naive CD4+ T cell enrichment. Ficoll-Paque PLUS gradient centrifugation was used to isolate PBMCs from leukapheresis product or whole blood. PBMCs were either cryopreserved at -140 degrees C or used fresh in the expansion assay. The QIAamp Micro DNA Kit was used to extract genomic DNA from the CD4+ T cells.

The data are from a study of CD4 T cells in relation to SARS-CoV-2 and coronaviruses (dated by TCRdb to the early 2020s). General notes on the study: A median age of roughly 35 years, with a range of about 20 to 80 years, was recorded for the full convalescent cohort of around 12 patients. Expansion assays from other donors in the study were sequenced with a different, Illumina-based TCR-beta assay. Using patient-derived lymphoblastoid cell lines, the shared crossreactive spike epitopes were mapped to their HLA restriction. Samples from three pre-COVID donors and the naive versus memory experiments were sequenced with the Adaptive Biotechnologies TCR-sequencing kit; other data were Illumina-based. The study assessed, at the TCR clonotype level, memory CD4+ T cell crossreactivity between SARS-CoV-2 and common cold coronavirus spike proteins. Among the roughly 12 convalescent patients, 8 males and 4 females were included, and two of the subjects were Hispanic.

Summary of the overall study and its limitations: Small numbers of patients and of tested TCRs limited the study. Sequencing naive versus memory cells indicated that the assay picks up memory recall responses, not primary responses primed during culture. In roughly 60% of donors, memory CD4+ clonotypes turned up that crossrecognized SARS-CoV-2 and at least one common cold coronavirus spike. Crossreactivity analysis centred on spike protein, so crossreactivity against other viral proteins was not assessed. Crossreactive clones showed significantly weaker SARS-CoV-2-driven expansion than monoreactive clones, consistent with antigenic imprinting. Because no donor provided both pre-pandemic and post-infection samples, tracing the source of pre-existing responses was limited.

DNA from uncultured naive and memory CD4+ T cells underwent immunoSEQ TCR-beta sequencing at deep resolution. The study's processing was this. Preprocessing removed nonproductive sequences and CDR3s not starting with C, not ending with F or W, or shorter than 7 amino acids. Cultured and uncultured naive and memory CD4+ repertoires were searched for CDR3s previously identified as spike- and CEF-reactive. CDR3 homology was quantified as pairwise Levenshtein distance, calculated with the stringdist R package after three terminal residues were trimmed from each end. The table comes from immuneACCESS by way of TCRdb, which keeps in-frame sequences with V and J called. Part of the clones is missing from these tables; in studies checked, under half for an unresolved V gene and the rest for unknown reasons. The DNA gave D and trimming, while V, J and clone size come from that table. In all, the sample holds some 60,000 clones, and about 90% of those were seen once. The ten largest clones capture about 0.4% of the sample.

This TCR derives from an adult with COVID-19. Sequences were obtained from naive CD4+ T cells from PBMCs. Taken with the paper, the label for cell subset or site translates to: naive CD4+ T cells isolated by negative enrichment. The sequence joins TRBV7-9 to TRBJ1-4; no confident D gene assignment can be made. The encoded CDR3 is CASSSRAATNEKLFF. Here is the DNA: TGTGCCAGCAGCTCTAGGGCTGCAACTAATGAAAAACTGTTTTTT. Outside the CDR3, residues come from the reference TRBV7-9 and TRBJ1-4 proteins, so the full variable domain is: DTGVSQNPRHKITKRGQNVTFRCDPISEHNRLYWYRQTLGQGPEFLTYFQNEAQLEKSRLLSDRFSAERPKGSFSTLEIQRTEQGDSAMYLCASSSRAATNEKLFFGSGTQLSVL.